The entry below describes one T cell receptor (beta chain). Its antigen is undetermined. It was by 5' RACE with UMI labels that the TRB cDNA libraries were prepared. TCRdb reworked the 5' RACE reads into one entry per CDR3 protein, no DNA. The sample yields around 63,000 distinct CDR3 sequences, of which the top ten take up 4.8%. The sample comes from a study of CXCR3-negative and CXCR3-positive naive CD8 T cells. Study results and limitations: Hydrophobicity was higher for TRB CDR3s found in CXCR3-positive naive cells than in CXCR3-negative naive cells. Naive CXCR3-positive and CXCR3-negative cells shared TRBV-TRBJ usage; memory cells diverged.

Sorting was done in triplicate for each CD8+ T cell subset (roughly 320,000 cells each). Identification of naive CD8+ T cells rested on CD45RO-CCR7+CD27+CD95- status. The TCR comes from a human donor in good health. Some clones in this sample may be carry-over from other donors' samples. The sample consisted of naive CXCR3+ CD8+ T cells from blood. The subset: CD45RO-CCR7+CD27+CD95- naive CD8+ T cells expressing CXCR3 (TNR3+).

The CDR3 reads CSADRDNQETQYF. The chain employs TRBV29-1 and TRBJ2-5; absent DNA, TCRdb's TRBD1 call cannot be checked. The germline V gene encodes CDR1 SQVTM and CDR2 ANQGSEA. The CDR3 is 13 residues long. Based on the CDR3 plus reference TRBV29-1 and TRBJ2-5, the full variable domain is SAVISQKPSRDICQRGTSLTIQCQVDSQVTMMFWYRQQPGQSLTLIATANQGSEATYESGFVIDKFPISRPNLTFSTLTVSNMSPEDSSIYLCSADRDNQETQYFGPGTRLLVL.